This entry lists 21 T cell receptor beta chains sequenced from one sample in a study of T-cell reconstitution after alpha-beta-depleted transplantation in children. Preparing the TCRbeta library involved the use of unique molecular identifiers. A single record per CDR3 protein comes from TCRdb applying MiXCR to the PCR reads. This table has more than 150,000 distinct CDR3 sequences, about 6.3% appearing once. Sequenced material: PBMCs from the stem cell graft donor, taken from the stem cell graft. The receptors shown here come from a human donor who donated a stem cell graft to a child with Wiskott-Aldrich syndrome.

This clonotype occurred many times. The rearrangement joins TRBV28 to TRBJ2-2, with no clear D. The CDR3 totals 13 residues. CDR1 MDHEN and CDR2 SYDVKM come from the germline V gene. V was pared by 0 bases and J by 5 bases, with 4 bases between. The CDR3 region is CASSLWGTGELFF. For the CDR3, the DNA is TGTGCCAGCAGTTTATGGGGTACCGGGGAGCTGTTTTTT.

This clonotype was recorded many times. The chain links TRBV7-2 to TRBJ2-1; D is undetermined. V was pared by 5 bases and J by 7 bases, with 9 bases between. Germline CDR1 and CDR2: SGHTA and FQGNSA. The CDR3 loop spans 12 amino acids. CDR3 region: CASSPDRNEQFF. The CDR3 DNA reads TGTGCCAGCAGCCCCGACCGGAATGAGCAGTTCTTC.

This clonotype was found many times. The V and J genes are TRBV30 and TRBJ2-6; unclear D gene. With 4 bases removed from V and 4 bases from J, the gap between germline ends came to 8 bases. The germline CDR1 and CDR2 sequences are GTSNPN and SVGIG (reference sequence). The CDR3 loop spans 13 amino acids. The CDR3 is CAWTVTGANVLTF. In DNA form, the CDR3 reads TGTGCCTGGACCGTAACAGGGGCCAACGTCCTGACTTTC.

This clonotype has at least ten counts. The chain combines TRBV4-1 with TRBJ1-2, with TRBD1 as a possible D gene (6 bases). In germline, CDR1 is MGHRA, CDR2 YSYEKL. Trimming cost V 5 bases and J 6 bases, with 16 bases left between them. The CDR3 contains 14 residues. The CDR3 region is CASSARVGGDGYTF. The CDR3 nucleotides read TGCGCCAGCAGCGCGAGGGTAGGGGGAGATGGCTACACCTTC.

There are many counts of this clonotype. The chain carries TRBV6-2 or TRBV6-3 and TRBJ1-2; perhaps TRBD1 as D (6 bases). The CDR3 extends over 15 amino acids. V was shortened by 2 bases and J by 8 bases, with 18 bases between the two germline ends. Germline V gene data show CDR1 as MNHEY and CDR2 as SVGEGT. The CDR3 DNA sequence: TGTGCCAGCAGTTACGTGACAGGCGATTTCTCCGGCTACACCTTC. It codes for CASSYVTGDFSGYTF.

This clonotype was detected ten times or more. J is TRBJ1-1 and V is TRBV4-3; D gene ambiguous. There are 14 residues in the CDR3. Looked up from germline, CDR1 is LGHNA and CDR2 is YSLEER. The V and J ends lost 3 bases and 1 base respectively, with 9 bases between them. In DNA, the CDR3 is TGCGCCAGCAGCCACGTTGGAGCGAACACTGAAGCTTTCTTT. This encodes CASSHVGANTEAFF.

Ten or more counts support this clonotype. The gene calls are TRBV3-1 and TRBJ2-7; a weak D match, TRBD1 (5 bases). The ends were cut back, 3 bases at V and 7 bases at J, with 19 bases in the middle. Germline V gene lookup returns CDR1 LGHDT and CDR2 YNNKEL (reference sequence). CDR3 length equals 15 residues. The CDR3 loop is CASSHLDSRPGEQYF. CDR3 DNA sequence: TGTGCCAGCAGCCACCTAGACTCAAGACCAGGGGAGCAGTACTTC.

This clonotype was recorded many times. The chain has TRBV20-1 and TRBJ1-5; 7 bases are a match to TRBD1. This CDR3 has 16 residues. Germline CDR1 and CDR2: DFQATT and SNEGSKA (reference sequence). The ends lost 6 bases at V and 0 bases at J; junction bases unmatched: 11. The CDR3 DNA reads TGCAGTGCCCTCCAGGGGGGTAGTAATAGCAATCAGCCCCAGCATTTT. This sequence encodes CSALQGGSNSNQPQHF.

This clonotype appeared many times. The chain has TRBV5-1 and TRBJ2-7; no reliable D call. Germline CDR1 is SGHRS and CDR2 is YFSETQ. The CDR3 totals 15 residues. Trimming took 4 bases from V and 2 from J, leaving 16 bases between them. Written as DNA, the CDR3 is TGCGCCAGCAGCGTCCCGCGAGGAGACACCTACGAGCAGTACTTC. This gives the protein CASSVPRGDTYEQYF.

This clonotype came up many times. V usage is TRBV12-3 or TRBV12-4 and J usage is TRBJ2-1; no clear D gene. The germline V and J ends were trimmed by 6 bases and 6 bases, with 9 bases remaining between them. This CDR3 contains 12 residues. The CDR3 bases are TGTGCCAGCAGGGAATGGGGCAATGAGCAGTTCTTC. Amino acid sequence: CASREWGNEQFF.

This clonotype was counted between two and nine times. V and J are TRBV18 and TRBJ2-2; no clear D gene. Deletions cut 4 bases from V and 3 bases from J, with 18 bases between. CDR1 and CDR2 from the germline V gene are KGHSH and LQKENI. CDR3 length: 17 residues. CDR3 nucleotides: TGTGCCAGCTCACTTGTCGTCCAGGCCCTGGACACCGGGGAGCTGTTTTTT. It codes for CASSLVVQALDTGELFF. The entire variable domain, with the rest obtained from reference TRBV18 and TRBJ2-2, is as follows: NAGVMQNPRHLVRRRGQEARLRCSPMKGHSHVYWYRQLPEEGLKFMVYLQKENIIDESGMPKERFSAEFPKEGPSILRIQQVVRGDSAAYFCASSLVVQALDTGELFFGEGSRLTVL.

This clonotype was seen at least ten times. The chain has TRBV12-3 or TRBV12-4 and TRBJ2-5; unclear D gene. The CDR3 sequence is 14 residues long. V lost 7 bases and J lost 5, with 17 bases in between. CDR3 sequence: CASTRRAHWETQYF. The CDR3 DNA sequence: TGTGCCAGCACACGCCGGGCCCATTGGGAGACCCAGTACTTC.

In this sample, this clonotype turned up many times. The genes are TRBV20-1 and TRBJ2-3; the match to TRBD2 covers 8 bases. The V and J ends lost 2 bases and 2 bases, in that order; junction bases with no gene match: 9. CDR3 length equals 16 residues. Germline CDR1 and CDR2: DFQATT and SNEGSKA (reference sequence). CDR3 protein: CSARLGSSGATDTQYF. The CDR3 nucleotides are TGCAGTGCTAGACTGGGGAGTAGCGGGGCCACAGATACGCAGTATTTT.

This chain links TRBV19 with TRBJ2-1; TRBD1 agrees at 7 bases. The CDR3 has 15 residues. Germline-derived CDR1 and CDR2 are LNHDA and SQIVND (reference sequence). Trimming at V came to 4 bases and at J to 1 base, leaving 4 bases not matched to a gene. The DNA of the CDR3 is TGTGCCAGTAGTACCGACAGGGTATCCTACAATGAGCAGTTCTTC. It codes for CASSTDRVSYNEQFF. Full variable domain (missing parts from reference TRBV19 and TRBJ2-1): DGGITQSPKYLFRKEGQNVTLSCEQNLNHDAMYWYRQDPGQGLRLIYYSQIVNDFQKGDIAEGYSVSREKKESFPLTVTSAQKNPTAFYLCASSTDRVSYNEQFFGPGTRLTVL.

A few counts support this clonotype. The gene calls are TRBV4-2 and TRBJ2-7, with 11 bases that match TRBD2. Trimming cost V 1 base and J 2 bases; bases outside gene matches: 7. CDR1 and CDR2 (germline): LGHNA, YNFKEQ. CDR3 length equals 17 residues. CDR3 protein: CASSQAELAGVAYEQYF. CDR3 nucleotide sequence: TGTGCCAGCAGCCAAGCGGAACTAGCGGGGGTGGCCTACGAGCAGTACTTC.

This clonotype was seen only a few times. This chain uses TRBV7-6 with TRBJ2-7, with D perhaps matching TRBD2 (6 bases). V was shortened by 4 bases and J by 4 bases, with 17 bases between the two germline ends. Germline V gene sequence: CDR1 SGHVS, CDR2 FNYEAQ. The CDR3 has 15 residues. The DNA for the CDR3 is TGTGCCAGCAGCTCAAATACCGGGACTCCTTACGAGCAGTACTTC. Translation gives CASSSNTGTPYEQYF. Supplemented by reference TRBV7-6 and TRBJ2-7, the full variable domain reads GAGVSQSPRYKVTKRGQDVALRCDPISGHVSLYWYRQALGQGPEFLTYFNYEAQQDKSGLPNDRFSAERPEGSISTLTIQRTEQRDSAMYRCASSSNTGTPYEQYFGPGTRLTVT.

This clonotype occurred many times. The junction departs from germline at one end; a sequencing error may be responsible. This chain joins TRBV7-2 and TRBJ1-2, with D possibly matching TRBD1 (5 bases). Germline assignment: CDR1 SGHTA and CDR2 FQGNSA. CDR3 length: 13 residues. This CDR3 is CASSLADSLYLLF. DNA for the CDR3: TGTGCCAGCAGCTTAGCCGACAGTCTTTATCTCCTCTTC.

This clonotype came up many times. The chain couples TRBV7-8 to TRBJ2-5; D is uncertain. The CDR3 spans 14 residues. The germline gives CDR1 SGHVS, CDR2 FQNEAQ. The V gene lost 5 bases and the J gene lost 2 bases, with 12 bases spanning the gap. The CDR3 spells CASSTLGLQETQYF. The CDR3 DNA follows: TGTGCCAGCAGCACCTTGGGTTTACAAGAGACCCAGTACTTC. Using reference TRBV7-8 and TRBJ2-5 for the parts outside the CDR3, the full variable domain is GAGVSQSPRYKVAKRGQDVALRCDPISGHVSLFWYQQALGQGPEFLTYFQNEAQLDKSGLPSDRFFAERPEGSVSTLKIQRTQQEDSAVYLCASSTLGLQETQYFGPGTRLLVL.

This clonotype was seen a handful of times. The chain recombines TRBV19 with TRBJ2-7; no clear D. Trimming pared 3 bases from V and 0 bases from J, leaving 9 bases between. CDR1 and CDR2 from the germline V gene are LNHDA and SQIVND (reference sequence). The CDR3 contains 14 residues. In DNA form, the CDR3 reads TGTGCCAGTAGTATTACCAGATACTCCTACGAGCAGTACTTC. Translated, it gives CASSITRYSYEQYF. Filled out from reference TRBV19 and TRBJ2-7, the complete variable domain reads DGGITQSPKYLFRKEGQNVTLSCEQNLNHDAMYWYRQDPGQGLRLIYYSQIVNDFQKGDIAEGYSVSREKKESFPLTVTSAQKNPTAFYLCASSITRYSYEQYFGPGTRLTVT.

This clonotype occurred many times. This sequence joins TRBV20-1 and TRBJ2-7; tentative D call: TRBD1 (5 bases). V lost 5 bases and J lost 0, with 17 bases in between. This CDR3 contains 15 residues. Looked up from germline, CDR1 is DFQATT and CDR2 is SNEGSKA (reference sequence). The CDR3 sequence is CSARLSGQSSYEQYF. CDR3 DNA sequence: TGCAGTGCTCGGCTCTCAGGGCAAAGCTCCTACGAGCAGTACTTC.

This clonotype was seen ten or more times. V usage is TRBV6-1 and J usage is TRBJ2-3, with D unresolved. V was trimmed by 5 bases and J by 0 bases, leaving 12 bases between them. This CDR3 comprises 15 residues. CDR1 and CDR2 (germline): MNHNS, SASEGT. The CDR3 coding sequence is TGTGCCAGCAGTCCACGAGGCACCAGCACAGATACGCAGTATTTT. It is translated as CASSPRGTSTDTQYF.